The entry below gives a single TCR beta chain sequence along with its context. No antigen is known for it. This sample is drawn from a study of T-cell memory formation after mild COVID-19. Trimming took 5 bases from V and 7 from J; bases not matched to a gene: 13. The CDR3 runs 14 residues. Germline V gene data show CDR1 as DFQATT and CDR2 as SNEGSKA (reference sequence). UMIs and sample barcodes were carried by the TCR alpha and TCR beta cDNA libraries that 5'RACE produced using constant-segment primers. Using its own MiXCR run on the 5' RACE reads, TCRdb lists one record per CDR3 protein. This table has 400,000 to 450,000 distinct CDR3 sequences, more than 15% appearing once. Regarding the study as a whole: Later expanders leaned CD4+, whereas clones that contracted between day 15 and 85 were balanced CD4/CD8. Mostly located in CM and EM were contracting CD4+ clones, with contracting CD8+ clones located in EMRA.

The V gene is TRBV20-1, the J gene TRBJ1-1, with 7 bases identical to TRBD1. Sequenced: PBMCs or a T cell subset sorted from them (not recorded which). The receptor's source is a man between 18 and 29 years old who had mild COVID-19 (a few samples of this study predate the infection). Cell type and time point are not known. In DNA form, the CDR3 reads TGCAGTGCTCCTCCTGGGGTATGGGACAGTGAAGCTTTCTTT. Encoded protein: CSAPPGVWDSEAFF.